Following are 2 T cell receptor beta chains from one sample sequenced in a study of shared T cell receptors in the human thymus. The table came from immunoSEQ multiplex PCR; TCRdb's copy has only in-frame clones and leaves some out. The sample shows about 660,000 clones, about 89% of them seen only once. These data are also associated with another study on human thymus T cells.

Material: thymocytes. The receptors here all came from a boy younger than two with a congenital heart defect.

The chain links TRBV7-8 to TRBJ1-1; D perhaps matches TRBD1 (6 bases). CDR3 size: 18 residues. The V end lost 0 bases, the J end lost 4 bases, and 21 bases lay between the germline ends. The germline CDR1 and CDR2 sequences are SGHVS and FQNEAQ. CDR3: CASSLAKIRYRDSTEAFF. As DNA, the CDR3 is TGTGCCAGCAGCTTAGCGAAAATCCGTTACAGGGATTCCACTGAAGCTTTCTTT.

This rearrangement joins TRBV19 to TRBJ2-7, with 9 bases aligning to TRBD1. CDR1 LNHDA and CDR2 SQIVND come from the germline V gene (reference sequence). V lost 4 bases, J lost 6 bases, and 1 base stayed unmatched. CDR3 length: 12 residues. CDR3 sequence reads: CASSRTGVEQYF. CDR3 nucleotide sequence: TGTGCCAGTAGTAGGACAGGGGTCGAGCAGTACTTC.